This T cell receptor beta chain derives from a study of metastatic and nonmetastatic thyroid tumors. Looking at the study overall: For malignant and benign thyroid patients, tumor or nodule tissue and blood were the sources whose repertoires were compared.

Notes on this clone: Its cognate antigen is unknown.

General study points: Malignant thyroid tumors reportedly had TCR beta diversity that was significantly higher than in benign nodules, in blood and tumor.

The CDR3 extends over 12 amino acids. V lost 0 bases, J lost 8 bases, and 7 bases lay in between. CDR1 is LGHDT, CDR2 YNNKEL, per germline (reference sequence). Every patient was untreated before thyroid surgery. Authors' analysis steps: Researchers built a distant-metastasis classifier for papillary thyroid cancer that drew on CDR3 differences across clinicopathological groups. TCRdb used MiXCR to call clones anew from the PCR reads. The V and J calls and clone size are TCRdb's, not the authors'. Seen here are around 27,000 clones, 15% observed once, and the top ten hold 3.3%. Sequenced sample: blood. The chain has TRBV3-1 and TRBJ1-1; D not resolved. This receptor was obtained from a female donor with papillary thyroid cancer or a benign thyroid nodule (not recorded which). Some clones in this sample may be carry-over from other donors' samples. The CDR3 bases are TGTGCCAGCAGCCAAGATGCGAGAGAAGCTTTCTTT. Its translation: CASSQDAREAFF.